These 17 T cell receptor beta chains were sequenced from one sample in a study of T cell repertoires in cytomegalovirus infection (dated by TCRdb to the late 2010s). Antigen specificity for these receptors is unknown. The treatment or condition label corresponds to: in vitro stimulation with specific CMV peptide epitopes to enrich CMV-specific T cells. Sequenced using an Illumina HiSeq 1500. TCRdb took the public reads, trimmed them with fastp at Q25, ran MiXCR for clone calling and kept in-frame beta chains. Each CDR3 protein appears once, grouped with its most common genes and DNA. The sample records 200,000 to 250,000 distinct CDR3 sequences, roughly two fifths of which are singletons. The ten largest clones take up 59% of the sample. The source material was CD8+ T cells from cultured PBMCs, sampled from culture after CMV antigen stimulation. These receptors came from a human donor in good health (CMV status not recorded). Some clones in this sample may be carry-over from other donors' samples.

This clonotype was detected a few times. The CDR3 reads CASSQDRGGIIYEQYF. The CDR3 nucleotides read TGTGCCAGCAGCCAAGATCGGGGCGGGATAATCTACGAGCAGTACTTC. V usage is TRBV3-1 and J usage is TRBJ2-7, with TRBD2 as a possible D gene (6 bases). V was cut by 0 bases and J by 3 bases, with 15 bases left in between. Germline lookup yields CDR1 LGHDT and CDR2 YNNKEL (reference sequence). This CDR3 spans 16 amino acids.

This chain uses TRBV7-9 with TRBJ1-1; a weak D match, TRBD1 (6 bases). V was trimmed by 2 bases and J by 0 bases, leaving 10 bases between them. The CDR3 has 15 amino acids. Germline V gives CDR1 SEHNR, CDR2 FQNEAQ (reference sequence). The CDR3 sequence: CASSLTTGMNTEAFF. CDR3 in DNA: TGTGCCAGCAGCTTAACGACAGGAATGAACACTGAAGCTTTCTTT.

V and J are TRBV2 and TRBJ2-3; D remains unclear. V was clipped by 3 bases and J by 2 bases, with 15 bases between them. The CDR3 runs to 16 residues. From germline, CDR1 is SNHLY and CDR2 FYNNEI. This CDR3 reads CASSEKASAPTDTQYF. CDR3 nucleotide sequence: TGTGCCAGCAGTGAGAAGGCTTCGGCTCCCACAGATACGCAGTATTTT.

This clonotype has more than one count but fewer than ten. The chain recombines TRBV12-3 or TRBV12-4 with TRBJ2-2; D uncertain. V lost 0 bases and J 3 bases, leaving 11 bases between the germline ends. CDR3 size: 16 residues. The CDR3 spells CASSLAGSLDTGELFF. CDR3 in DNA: TGTGCCAGCAGTTTAGCGGGCAGCCTGGACACCGGGGAGCTGTTTTTT.

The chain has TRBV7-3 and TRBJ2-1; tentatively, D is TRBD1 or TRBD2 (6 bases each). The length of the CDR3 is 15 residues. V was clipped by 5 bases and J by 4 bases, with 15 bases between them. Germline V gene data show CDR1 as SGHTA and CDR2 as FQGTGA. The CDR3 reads CASSQNTGAYNEQFF. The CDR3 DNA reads TGTGCCAGCAGCCAGAATACGGGGGCTTACAATGAGCAGTTCTTC.

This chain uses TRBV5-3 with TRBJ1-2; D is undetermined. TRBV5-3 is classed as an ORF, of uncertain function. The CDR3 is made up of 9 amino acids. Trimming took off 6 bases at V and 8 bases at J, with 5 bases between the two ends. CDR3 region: CARITGYTF. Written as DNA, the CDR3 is TGTGCCAGAATTACAGGCTACACCTTC.

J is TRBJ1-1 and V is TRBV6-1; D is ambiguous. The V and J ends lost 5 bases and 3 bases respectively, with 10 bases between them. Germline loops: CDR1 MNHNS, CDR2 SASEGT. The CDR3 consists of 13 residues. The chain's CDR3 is CASSLRSHTEAFF. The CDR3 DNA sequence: TGTGCCAGCAGTCTTAGGTCGCACACTGAAGCTTTCTTT.

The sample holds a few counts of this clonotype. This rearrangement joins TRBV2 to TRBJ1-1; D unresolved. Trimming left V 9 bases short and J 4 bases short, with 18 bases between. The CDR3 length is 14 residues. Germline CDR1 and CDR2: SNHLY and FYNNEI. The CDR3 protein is CASDGDRTSTEAFF. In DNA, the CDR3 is TGTGCCAGTGACGGGGATAGGACGAGCACTGAAGCTTTCTTT.

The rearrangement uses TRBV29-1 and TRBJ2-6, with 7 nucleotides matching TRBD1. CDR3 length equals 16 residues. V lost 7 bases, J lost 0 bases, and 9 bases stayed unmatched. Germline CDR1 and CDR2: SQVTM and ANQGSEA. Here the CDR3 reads CSAEDRSSSGANVLTF. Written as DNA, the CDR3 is TGCAGCGCAGAGGACAGGTCGAGCTCTGGGGCCAACGTCCTGACTTTC. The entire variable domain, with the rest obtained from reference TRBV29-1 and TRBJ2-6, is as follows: SAVISQKPSRDICQRGTSLTIQCQVDSQVTMMFWYRQQPGQSLTLIATANQGSEATYESGFVIDKFPISRPNLTFSTLTVSNMSPEDSSIYLCSAEDRSSSGANVLTFGAGSRLTVL.

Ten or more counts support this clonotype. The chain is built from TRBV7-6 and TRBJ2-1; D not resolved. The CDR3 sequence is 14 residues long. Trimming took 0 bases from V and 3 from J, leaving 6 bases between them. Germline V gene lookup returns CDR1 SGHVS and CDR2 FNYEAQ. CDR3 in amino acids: CASSLALRYNEQFF. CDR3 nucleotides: TGTGCCAGCAGCTTAGCGCTCCGCTACAATGAGCAGTTCTTC.

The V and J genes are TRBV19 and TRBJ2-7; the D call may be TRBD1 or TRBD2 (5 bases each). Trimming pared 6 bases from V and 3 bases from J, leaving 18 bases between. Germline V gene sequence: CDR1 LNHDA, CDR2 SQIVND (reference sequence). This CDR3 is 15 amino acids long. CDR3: CASSRDRDGFYEQYF. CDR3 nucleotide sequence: TGTGCCAGTAGCCGCGACCGGGACGGGTTCTACGAGCAGTACTTC.

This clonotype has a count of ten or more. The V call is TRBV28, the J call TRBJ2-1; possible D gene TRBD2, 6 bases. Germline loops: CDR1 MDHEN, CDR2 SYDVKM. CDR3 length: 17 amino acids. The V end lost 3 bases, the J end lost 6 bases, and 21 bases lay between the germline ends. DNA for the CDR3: TGTGCCAGCAGTTTGGGGTCATTAGCGGCCCCTGGCAATGAGCAGTTCTTC. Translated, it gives CASSLGSLAAPGNEQFF.

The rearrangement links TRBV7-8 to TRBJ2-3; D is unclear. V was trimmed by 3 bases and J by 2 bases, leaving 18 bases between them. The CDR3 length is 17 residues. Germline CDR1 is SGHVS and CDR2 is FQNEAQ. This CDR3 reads CASSLLESNSYTDTQYF. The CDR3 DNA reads TGTGCCAGCAGCTTGCTAGAGTCTAACTCTTACACAGATACGCAGTATTTT.

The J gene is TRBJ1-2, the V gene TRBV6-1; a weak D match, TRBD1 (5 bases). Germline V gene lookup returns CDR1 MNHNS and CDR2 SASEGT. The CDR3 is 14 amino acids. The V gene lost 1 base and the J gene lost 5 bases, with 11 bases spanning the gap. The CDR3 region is CASSEVSREYGYTF. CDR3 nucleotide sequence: TGTGCCAGCAGTGAAGTCTCCAGGGAGTATGGCTACACCTTC.

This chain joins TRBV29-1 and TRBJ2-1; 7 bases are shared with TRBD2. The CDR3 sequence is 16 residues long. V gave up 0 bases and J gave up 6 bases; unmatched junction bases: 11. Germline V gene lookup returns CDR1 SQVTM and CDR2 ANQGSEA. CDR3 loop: CSVEDGWGGSGNEQFF. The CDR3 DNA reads TGCAGCGTTGAAGATGGGTGGGGGGGATCAGGCAATGAGCAGTTCTTC.

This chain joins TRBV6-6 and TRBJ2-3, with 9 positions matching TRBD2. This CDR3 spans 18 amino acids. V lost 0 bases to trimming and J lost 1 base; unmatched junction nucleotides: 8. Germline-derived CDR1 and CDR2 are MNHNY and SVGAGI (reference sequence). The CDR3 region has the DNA TGTGCCAGCAGTTACTCGAGTGTTGCGGGGGGGGGCACAGATACGCAGTATTTT. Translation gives CASSYSSVAGGGTDTQYF.

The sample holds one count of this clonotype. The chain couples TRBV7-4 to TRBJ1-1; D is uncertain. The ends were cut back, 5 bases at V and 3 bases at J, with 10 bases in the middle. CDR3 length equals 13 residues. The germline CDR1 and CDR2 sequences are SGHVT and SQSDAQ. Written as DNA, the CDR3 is TGTGCCAGCAGCCCCCTCTTGGACACTGAAGCTTTCTTT. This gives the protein CASSPLLDTEAFF.